Presented here are 32 T cell receptor beta chains from one specimen sequenced in a study of shared clonotypes between healthy human individuals. Some clones are missing from TCRdb's copy, which holds only in-frame ones; the method was immunoSEQ multiplex PCR. The sample holds some 2.3 million clones; 85% to 95% are singletons and the top ten take around 0.4%. Material: naive CD4+ T cells from PBMCs. The sample's subset: CD45RA+ positively selected. All receptors come from a man younger than 35 in good health. Some clones in this sample may be carry-over from other donors' samples.

Remarks on this clone: The same CDR3 can be traced to other DNA sequences in this sample. The rearrangement uses TRBV5-1 and TRBJ1-5, with 9 bases lining up with TRBD1. The trim removed 4 bases at V and 3 bases at J, leaving 5 bases unmatched. The CDR3 contains 15 residues. Germline loops: CDR1 SGHRS, CDR2 YFSETQ. CDR3 region: CASSPGQGFNQPQHF. CDR3 coding DNA: TGCGCCAGCAGCCCGGGACAGGGATTCAATCAGCCCCAGCATTTT. The full variable domain, completed using reference TRBV5-1 and TRBJ1-5, is KAGVTQTPRYLIKTRGQQVTLSCSPISGHRSVSWYQQTPGQGLQFLFEYFSETQRNKGNFPGRFSGRQFSNSRSEMNVSTLELGDSALYLCASSPGQGFNQPQHFGDGTRLSIL.

This chain uses TRBV19 with TRBJ2-1; 11 bases are a match to TRBD2. Germline CDR1 LNHDA, CDR2 SQIVND (reference sequence). CDR3 size: 15 residues. Germline trimming cut 6 bases from V and 9 bases from J; bases unmatched to any gene: 10. DNA for the CDR3: TGTGCCAGTAGGAGGGGTAGCGGGAGGGCCTTTGAGCAGTTCTTC. It translates to CASRRGSGRAFEQFF.

The chain joins TRBV6-5 to TRBJ2-3; 7 bases are a match to TRBD2. The CDR3 totals 13 residues. V was clipped by 6 bases and J by 4 bases; unmatched bases: 4. Germline CDR1 reads MNHEY; CDR2 reads SVGAGI. CDR3 in amino acids: CASSQRGADTQYF. In DNA, the CDR3 is TGTGCCAGCAGCCAGCGGGGCGCAGATACGCAGTATTTT.

The chain joins TRBV5-1 to TRBJ1-1, with no clear D. In germline, CDR1 is SGHRS, CDR2 YFSETQ. Trimming cost V 4 bases and J 1 base, with 11 bases left between them. CDR3 length: 14 amino acids. CDR3 DNA sequence: TGCGCCAGCAGCATGGCGCGTCCGAACACTGAAGCTTTCTTT. Its protein product is CASSMARPNTEAFF.

The rearrangement uses TRBV15 and TRBJ1-2; TRBD1 matches at 9 bases. The trim removed 11 bases at V and 8 bases at J, leaving 12 bases unmatched. This CDR3 is 13 amino acids long. CDR1 is LNHNV, CDR2 YYDKDF, per germline (reference sequence). CDR3 amino acids: CAAGRTGAGGYTF. The DNA for the CDR3 is TGTGCCGCTGGTCGGACAGGGGCTGGGGGCTACACCTTC.

V and J are TRBV2 and TRBJ2-7; 7 nucleotides agree with TRBD1. CDR1 SNHLY and CDR2 FYNNEI come from the germline V gene. The CDR3 loop spans 15 amino acids. Trimming cost V 3 bases and J 2 bases; bases outside gene matches: 7. The CDR3 reads CASSDPGTVTYEQYF. The DNA for the CDR3 is TGTGCCAGCAGTGATCCCGGGACAGTGACCTACGAGCAGTACTTC.

The chain links TRBV4-2 to TRBJ2-3; perhaps TRBD2 as D (5 bases). Germline values: CDR1 LGHNA, CDR2 YNFKEQ. This CDR3 has 13 residues. Trimming took off 3 bases at V and 8 bases at J, with 12 bases between the two ends. In DNA, the CDR3 is TGTGCCAGCAGCCAGGGTGAACGGGGTACGCAGTATTTT. Encoded protein: CASSQGERGTQYF.

The chain recombines TRBV12-2 with TRBJ2-3; TRBD2, the table's D call, lacks a check against the DNA. TRBV12-2 constitutes a pseudogene. The CDR3 consists of 15 residues. The CDR3 DNA is TGTGCAAGTCGCTTAGCGCCCGAGAACACAGATACGCAGTATTTT. This sequence encodes CASRLAPENTDTQYF.

The genes are TRBV28 and TRBJ1-4; no firm D call. The CDR3 extends over 14 amino acids. The germline CDR1 and CDR2 sequences are MDHEN and SYDVKM. Trimming took off 6 bases at V and 3 bases at J, with 11 bases between the two ends. CDR3 residues: CASSPGRPNEKLFF. The CDR3 nucleotides read TGTGCCAGCAGCCCCGGGAGACCTAATGAAAAACTGTTTTTT.

On this clone: In the same sample, other DNA sequences code for this CDR3. The chain recombines TRBV18 with TRBJ1-2; TRBD1 matches 10 bases. V trimming: 0 bases; J trimming: 2 bases; junction bases outside the gene matches: 0. Germline-derived CDR1 and CDR2 are KGHSH and LQKENI. This CDR3 comprises 15 residues. In DNA form, the CDR3 reads TGTGCCAGCTCACCACCGGACAGGGGGAACTATGGCTACACCTTC. It yields the protein CASSPPDRGNYGYTF.

In regard to this clone: The identical CDR3 is also encoded by other nucleotide sequences in the sample. This chain connects TRBV6-5 to TRBJ2-7; D is unresolved. CDR1 is MNHEY, CDR2 SVGAGI, per germline. V was pared by 2 bases and J by 4 bases, with 3 bases between. CDR3 size: 11 residues. As DNA, the CDR3 is TGTGCCAGCAGTTACCGGTACGAGCAGTACTTC. This sequence encodes CASSYRYEQYF.

V is TRBV20-1 and J is TRBJ2-7; TRBD1 matches at 8 bases. The CDR3 runs to 11 residues. J lost 6 bases, V lost 4 bases, and 2 bases had no gene match. Per germline, CDR1 DFQATT and CDR2 SNEGSKA (reference sequence). CDR3 sequence reads: CSAKDRVEQYF. The CDR3 DNA reads TGCAGTGCTAAGGACAGGGTCGAGCAGTACTTC.

V is TRBV7-8 and J is TRBJ2-3; tentative D call: TRBD1 (6 bases). The germline CDR1 and CDR2 sequences are SGHVS and FQNEAQ. The germline V and J ends were trimmed by 5 bases and 6 bases, with 9 bases remaining between them. This CDR3 contains 12 residues. CDR3 DNA sequence: TGTGCCAGCAGCCAAGACAGGGATACGCAGTATTTT. It is translated as CASSQDRDTQYF.

This chain uses TRBV9 with TRBJ1-3; D gene ambiguous. Trimming shortened V by 3 bases and J by 4 bases, and 11 bases separated the two germline ends. CDR1 and CDR2 from the germline V gene are SGDLS and YYNGEE. The length of the CDR3 is 14 residues. CDR3 residues: CASSAGNSGNTIYF. The DNA of the CDR3 is TGTGCCAGCAGCGCCGGGAATTCGGGAAACACCATATATTTT. Full variable domain (missing parts from reference TRBV9 and TRBJ1-3): DSGVTQTPKHLITATGQRVTLRCSPRSGDLSVYWYQQSLDQGLQFLIQYYNGEERAKGNILERFSAQQFPDLHSELNLSSLELGDSALYFCASSAGNSGNTIYFGEGSWLTVV.

The V call is TRBV29-1, the J call TRBJ2-1, with D possibly being TRBD2 (5 bases). V was shortened by 3 bases and J by 9 bases, with 15 bases between the two germline ends. Germline values: CDR1 SQVTM, CDR2 ANQGSEA. The CDR3 sequence is 13 residues long. CDR3 amino acids: CSVEGVPRGEQFF. CDR3 DNA sequence: TGCAGCGTTGAGGGAGTCCCTCGAGGTGAGCAGTTCTTC.

The V and J genes are TRBV21-1 and TRBJ1-5; the table assigns TRBD1, which was not confirmed against the DNA. TRBV21-1 is reported as a pseudogene. CDR3 length equals 15 residues. The CDR3 sequence: CASSKVVSVHQPQHF. For the CDR3, the DNA is TGTGCCAGCAGCAAAGTTGTGTCAGTACATCAGCCCCAGCATTTT.

The chain uses TRBV28 and TRBJ2-7; D is possibly TRBD2 (6 bases). Looked up from germline, CDR1 is MDHEN and CDR2 is SYDVKM. V lost 6 bases and J 6 bases, leaving 24 bases between the germline ends. CDR3 length: 16 residues. CDR3 sequence reads: CASSLSTGGGIFEQYF. DNA for the CDR3: TGTGCCAGCAGCCTATCCACTGGGGGAGGAATCTTCGAGCAGTACTTC.

This sequence joins TRBV4-2 and TRBJ2-7; 11 bases agree with TRBD2. V lost 4 bases, J lost 5 bases, and 10 bases stayed unmatched. CDR3 length equals 16 residues. The germline V gene has CDR1 LGHNA and CDR2 YNFKEQ. This CDR3 reads CASSPIAGGPIHEQYF. In DNA, the CDR3 is TGTGCCAGCAGCCCGATAGCGGGAGGGCCGATCCACGAGCAGTACTTC.

The V gene is TRBV5-1, the J gene TRBJ2-5, with D possibly being TRBD1 or TRBD2 (6 bases each). The ends were cut back, 3 bases at V and 5 bases at J, with 14 bases in the middle. This CDR3 is built from 14 residues. Looked up from germline, CDR1 is SGHRS and CDR2 is YFSETQ. CDR3 amino acids: CASSSLGGAETQYF. DNA for the CDR3: TGCGCCAGCAGCTCCCTGGGGGGCGCGGAGACCCAGTACTTC.

The chain employs TRBV5-1 and TRBJ2-2, with D hard to call. The CDR3 has 15 residues. With 4 bases removed from V and 4 bases from J, the gap between germline ends came to 14 bases. Germline V CDR1 and CDR2: SGHRS, YFSETQ. CDR3: CASSLLSWGTGELFF. The CDR3 DNA is TGCGCCAGCAGCCTATTAAGCTGGGGCACCGGGGAGCTGTTTTTT.

The chain is built from TRBV7-3 and TRBJ2-7; D might be TRBD1 or TRBD2, each matching 5 bases. V was cut by 5 bases and J by 2 bases, with 13 bases left in between. The CDR3 runs 14 residues. The germline CDR1 and CDR2 sequences are SGHTA and FQGTGA. Written as DNA, the CDR3 is TGTGCCAGCAGCCCTACCGGGACGACCTACGAGCAGTACTTC. Translation gives CASSPTGTTYEQYF.

This chain uses TRBV29-1 with TRBJ1-2, with D perhaps TRBD1 (5 bases). Germline-derived CDR1 and CDR2 are SQVTM and ANQGSEA. The V and J ends lost 7 bases and 8 bases respectively, with 20 bases between them. The CDR3 has 13 amino acids. The CDR3 DNA follows: TGCAGCGGCGAGGTCCATCCGGGGGAGGGCTACACCTTC. Translated, it gives CSGEVHPGEGYTF.

The table lists this clone with a count of one. This chain joins TRBV28 and TRBJ2-5, with 10 bases identical to TRBD2. Germline loops: CDR1 MDHEN, CDR2 SYDVKM. This CDR3 contains 16 residues. V shed 1 base, J shed 1 base, and the junction held 3 bases outside the gene matches. DNA for the CDR3: TGTGCCAGCAGTTTATCAGCGGGAGGGTTCCAAGAGACCCAGTACTTC. Residues: CASSLSAGGFQETQYF. Drawing the rest from reference TRBV28 and TRBJ2-5, the complete variable domain is DVKVTQSSRYLVKRTGEKVFLECVQDMDHENMFWYRQDPGLGLRLIYFSYDVKMKEKGDIPEGYSVSREKKERFSLILESASTNQTSMYLCASSLSAGGFQETQYFGPGTRLLVL.

V and J are TRBV11-3 and TRBJ2-7; D may be TRBD1 (6 bases). The germline CDR1 and CDR2 sequences are SGHNT and YENEEA. V gave up 5 bases and J gave up 9 bases, with 14 bases separating them. The CDR3 contains 12 residues. The DNA of the CDR3 is TGTGCCAGCAGCCACGGGACATCCGGGCAGTACTTC. This encodes CASSHGTSGQYF.

Remarks on this clone: In the same sample, other DNA sequences code for this CDR3. The chain uses TRBV5-1 and TRBJ1-1, with a tentative D call TRBD1 (5 bases). With 0 bases removed from V and 3 bases from J, the gap between germline ends came to 9 bases. The CDR3 contains 14 residues. The germline CDR1 and CDR2 sequences are SGHRS and YFSETQ. DNA of the CDR3: TGCGCCAGCAGCTTGGGACAGCCGTACACTGAAGCTTTCTTT. Its translation: CASSLGQPYTEAFF.

The rearrangement uses TRBV4-2 and TRBJ2-7; the D is unclear. The ends were cut back, 1 base at V and 1 base at J, with 8 bases in the middle. Germline CDR1 LGHNA, CDR2 YNFKEQ. The CDR3 contains 14 residues. The CDR3 DNA is TGTGCCAGCAGCCAAGTGGTCAGTTCCTACGAGCAGTACTTC. Protein product: CASSQVVSSYEQYF.

The chain combines TRBV7-7 with TRBJ2-5, with TRBD1 identical over 8 bases. The germline CDR1 and CDR2 sequences are SSHAT and FNYEAQ (reference sequence). The CDR3 covers 14 residues. V lost 3 bases and J lost 1; bases outside the gene matches: 1. The CDR3, as DNA: TGTGCCAGCAGCTTGACAGGGGTCCAAGAGACCCAGTACTTC. Translating it yields CASSLTGVQETQYF.

The rearrangement uses TRBV4-3 and TRBJ2-1; D gene ambiguous. Trimming cost V 1 base and J 4 bases, with 5 bases left between them. The CDR3 consists of 13 residues. Germline V lookup: CDR1 LGHNA, CDR2 YSLEER. The CDR3 sequence: CASSQGGYNEQFF. Written as DNA, the CDR3 is TGCGCCAGCAGCCAAGGAGGATACAATGAGCAGTTCTTC.

As for this clone: This same CDR3 is encoded by further DNA sequences in the sample. The rearrangement uses TRBV2 and TRBJ2-2, with a possible D match to TRBD2 (6 bases). The V end was cut by 4 bases, the J end by 1 base, with 7 bases between. CDR1 and CDR2 from the germline V gene are SNHLY and FYNNEI. The CDR3 contains 14 residues. The CDR3 nucleotides are TGTGCCAGCAGTGTCGGGAGGAACACCGGGGAGCTGTTTTTT. Translated, it gives CASSVGRNTGELFF. Full variable domain (remainder filled in from reference TRBV2 and TRBJ2-2): EPEVTQTPSHQVTQMGQEVILRCVPISNHLYFYWYRQILGQKVEFLVSFYNNEISEKSEIFDDQFSVERPDGSNFTLKIRSTKLEDSAMYFCASSVGRNTGELFFGEGSRLTVL.

This chain joins TRBV7-9 and TRBJ1-2; D is perhaps TRBD1 (6 bases). Germline CDR1 reads SEHNR; CDR2 reads FQNEAQ (reference sequence). Trimming shortened V by 7 bases and J by 8 bases, and 14 bases separated the two germline ends. The CDR3 totals 12 residues. The CDR3 sequence is CASTKADRGYTF. Here the CDR3 DNA reads TGTGCCAGCACCAAAGCCGACAGGGGCTACACCTTC.

To note about this clone: The sample contains more than one DNA sequence encoding this CDR3. J is TRBJ2-1 and V is TRBV6-1; TRBD1 matches at 8 bases. The CDR3 covers 15 residues. Germline V lookup: CDR1 MNHNS, CDR2 SASEGT. The ends lost 5 bases at V and 0 bases at J; junction bases unmatched: 3. For the CDR3, the DNA is TGTGCCAGCAGTAGGACAGGGAGCTCCTACAATGAGCAGTTCTTC. Translating gives CASSRTGSSYNEQFF.

This clone was counted between two and nine times. This chain connects TRBV19 to TRBJ1-5, with D perhaps TRBD1 (6 bases). The germline V gene encodes CDR1 LNHDA and CDR2 SQIVND (reference sequence). This CDR3 has 16 residues. V gave up 4 bases and J gave up 0 bases, with 13 bases separating them. CDR3 DNA: TGTGCCAGTAGTAGCCGTCCAGGGGATAGCAATCAGCCCCAGCATTTT. It translates to CASSSRPGDSNQPQHF.